What follows are 9 T cell receptor beta chains derived from one specimen sequenced in a study of CD8+CD57+ T cells in acquired aplastic anemia. The TCR beta profiling, which covered VDJ combination and CDR3 sequence, was carried out using genomic DNA as the template. Each CDR3 protein gets one entry after TCRdb re-called the reads with MiXCR. This table has under 250,000 distinct CDR3 sequences, 65% appearing once. Before being chosen for sequencing, patients had shown CD8+CD57+ cell expansion by flow cytometry. The specimen sequenced was sorted CD4+, CD8+, or CD8+CD57+ T cells (not recorded which) from PBMCs. These receptors all stem from a human donor with aplastic anemia.

The chain is built from TRBV19 and TRBJ2-1; possible D gene TRBD2, 5 bases. The CDR3 consists of 17 residues. Trimming removed 3 bases at V and 2 bases at J, with 17 bases between. Germline values: CDR1 LNHDA, CDR2 SQIVND (reference sequence). The CDR3 is CASSMFDSRGPYNEQFF. In DNA, the CDR3 is TGTGCCAGTAGTATGTTCGACTCCCGGGGTCCCTACAATGAGCAGTTCTTC.

This clonotype was seen more than once but under ten times. The chain uses TRBV7-2 and TRBJ1-5, with no clear D. In germline, CDR1 is SGHTA, CDR2 FQGNSA. V gave up 5 bases and J gave up 2 bases, with 10 bases separating them. There are 14 residues in the CDR3. The CDR3 DNA follows: TGTGCCAGCAGCAAGGGAGTAGGCAATCAGCCCCAGCATTTT. Translated: CASSKGVGNQPQHF.

This clonotype was counted only a few times. This may be a read error: a much more frequent sequence differs by one nucleotide. This sequence joins TRBV7-8 and TRBJ2-7; D is unresolved. The CDR3 is 14 residues long. Between the trimmed V and J ends, which lost 2 bases and 1 base, there was a span of 9 bases. The V gene's germline CDR1 is SGHVS and CDR2 FQNEAQ. This CDR3 reads CASSLFPGSYEQYF. The CDR3 nucleotides are TGTGCCAGCAGCTTATTCCCGGGTTCCTACGAGCAGTACTTC.

This chain joins TRBV12-3 or TRBV12-4 and TRBJ1-5, with 10 bases that match TRBD1. The CDR3 is 15 residues long. The V and J ends lost 6 bases and 9 bases, in that order; junction bases with no gene match: 11. In nucleotides, the CDR3 is TGTGCCAGCAGCACACCGGACAGGGGGATTGTGCCCCAGCATTTT. This codes for CASSTPDRGIVPQHF.

The chain carries TRBV6-5 and TRBJ1-2; TRBD1 matches at 7 bases. Losses at the gene ends were 0 bases for V and 4 bases for J; bases not matched to a gene: 5. CDR1 MNHEY and CDR2 SVGAGI come from the germline V gene. This CDR3 has 15 amino acids. The CDR3 is CASSYSLRTGYGYTF. CDR3 in DNA: TGTGCCAGCAGTTACTCTCTCCGGACAGGCTATGGCTACACCTTC.

DNA of the CDR3: TGTGCCAGCAGTTCGACAGGGGGCTCTGGGGCCAACACTATGAACACTGAAGCTTTCTTT. It translates to CASSSTGGSGANTMNTEAFF. V usage is TRBV12-3 or TRBV12-4 and J usage is TRBJ1-1, with 10 bases lining up with TRBD1. With 4 bases clipped from V and 0 bases from J, the junction kept 17 bases outside the gene matches. This CDR3 has 20 amino acids.

This chain's CDR3 is CAISDQGTLTGNTIYF. Written as DNA, the CDR3 is TGTGCCATCAGTGACCAAGGGACCCTTACTGGAAACACCATATATTTT. The chain employs TRBV10-3 and TRBJ1-3, with TRBD1 as a possible D gene (5 bases). Per germline, CDR1 ENHRY and CDR2 SYGVKD. With 3 bases removed from V and 2 bases from J, the gap between germline ends came to 14 bases. The CDR3 spans 16 residues.

The rearrangement links TRBV5-1 to TRBJ2-3, with D tentatively TRBD1 (6 bases). The CDR3 has 15 residues. In germline, CDR1 is SGHRS, CDR2 YFSETQ. V gave up 8 bases and J gave up 7 bases, with 23 bases separating them. This CDR3 reads CASTPGQNSPHTQYF. In nucleotides, the CDR3 is TGCGCCAGTACCCCGGGACAAAATTCCCCCCATACGCAGTATTTT.

This chain links TRBV5-8 with TRBJ1-5; D is perhaps TRBD1 (5 bases). Trimming took off 1 base at V and 7 bases at J, with 12 bases between the two ends. CDR3 length equals 14 residues. CDR1 and CDR2 (germline): SGHTS, YDEGEE. The CDR3 sequence is CASSLKAGRQPQHF. CDR3 nucleotides: TGTGCCAGCAGCTTGAAGGCAGGGCGACAGCCCCAGCATTTT. The variable domain in full, completed from reference TRBV5-8 and TRBJ1-5, reads EAGVTQSPTHLIKTRGQQATLRCSPISGHTSVYWYQQALGLGLQFLLWYDEGEERNRGNFPPRFSGRQFPNYSSELNVNALELEDSALYLCASSLKAGRQPQHFGDGTRLSIL.